This T cell receptor (beta chain) was observed in a study of early T cells in non-severe SARS-CoV-2 infection. Study-level background: The chains were unpaired, and the sequenced material was bulk RNA from unsorted whole blood.

Looked up from germline, CDR1 is SGHNT and CDR2 is YENEEA. This CDR3 spans 14 amino acids. Deletions cut 5 bases from V and 2 bases from J, with 11 bases between. This clonotype was seen a few times. Its specificity is not known. Unique molecular identifiers (one per individual cDNA molecule) were attached. One entry per CDR3 protein results from TCRdb running MiXCR on the 5' RACE reads. The data show about 77,000 distinct CDR3 sequences, about 5% seen once. Study-level points and caveats: Matching against VDJdb likely underestimated virus-specific expansions, favoring anti-spike CD8.

The sequenced sample was whole blood, obtained at baseline. The V call is TRBV11-3, the J call TRBJ2-3; D unresolved. This sequence was found in an adult who was a healthcare worker with PCR-confirmed SARS-CoV-2 infection or an uninfected control (not recorded which). The CDR3 protein is CASSPAAATDTQYF. In nucleotides, the CDR3 is TGTGCCAGCAGCCCCGCCGCCGCCACAGATACGCAGTATTTT.